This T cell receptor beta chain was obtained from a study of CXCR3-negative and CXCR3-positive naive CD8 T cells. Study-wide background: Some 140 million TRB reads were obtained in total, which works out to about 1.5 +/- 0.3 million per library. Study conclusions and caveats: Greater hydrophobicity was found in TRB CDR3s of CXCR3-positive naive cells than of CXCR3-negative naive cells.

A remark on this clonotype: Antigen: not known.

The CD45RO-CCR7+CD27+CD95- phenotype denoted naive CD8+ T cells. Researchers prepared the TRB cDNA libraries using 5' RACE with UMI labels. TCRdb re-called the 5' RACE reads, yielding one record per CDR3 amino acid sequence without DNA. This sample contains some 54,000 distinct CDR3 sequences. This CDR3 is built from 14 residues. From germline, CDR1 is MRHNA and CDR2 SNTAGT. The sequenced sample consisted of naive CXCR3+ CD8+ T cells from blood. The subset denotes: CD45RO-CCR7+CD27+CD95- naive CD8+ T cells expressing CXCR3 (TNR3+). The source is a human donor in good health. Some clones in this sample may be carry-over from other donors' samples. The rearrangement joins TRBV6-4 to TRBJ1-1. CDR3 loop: CASSEKGMNTEAFF.